This T cell receptor (beta chain) stems from a study of CD8+CD57+ T cells in acquired aplastic anemia. All patients picked for sequencing had shown, by flow cytometry, an expansion of CD8+CD57+ cells. CDR3 and TCR beta VDJ profiling relied on a genomic DNA template. Using its own MiXCR run on the reads, TCRdb lists one record per CDR3 protein. The sample comprises 450,000 to 600,000 distinct CDR3 sequences, over 25% of which are singletons, and around 0.82% rests with the top ten. The germline V gene encodes CDR1 LNHDA and CDR2 SQIVND (reference sequence). V was pared by 0 bases and J by 3 bases, with 7 bases of the junction left unmatched. The CDR3 consists of 17 residues.

This chain uses TRBV19 with TRBJ2-1; the match to TRBD1 covers 8 bases. The TCR comes from a human donor with aplastic anemia. Input material: sorted CD4+, CD8+, or CD8+CD57+ T cells (not recorded which) from PBMCs. In nucleotides, the CDR3 is TGTGCCAGTAGTATAGAGGGCAGGGGGCGAAACTACAATGAGCAGTTCTTC. This encodes CASSIEGRGRNYNEQFF.